One sample yielded the 10 T cell receptor beta chains listed below, sequenced in a study of CD8+ T cells in alopecia areata. Sequencing templates came from extracted RNA that was reverse transcribed into cDNA. TCRdb's table, derived via immunoSEQ multiplex PCR, lists solely in-frame clones and lacks some. The sample carries 100,000 to 150,000 clones, more than 30% recorded once. Sample: CD4+ T cells sorted from blood. The receptors stem from a human donor with alopecia areata.

The rearrangement links TRBV4-1 to TRBJ2-5; maybe TRBD2 (6 bases). The CDR3 contains 17 residues. From germline, CDR1 is MGHRA and CDR2 YSYEKL. V dropped 0 bases and J dropped 2 bases, with 16 bases sitting between them. The CDR3 sequence is CASSQDSDGGWQETQYF. As DNA, the CDR3 is TGCGCCAGCAGCCAAGATTCGGACGGGGGTTGGCAAGAGACCCAGTACTTC.

As regards this clone: The same CDR3 is also encoded by other DNA sequences in this sample. This chain uses TRBV5-1 with TRBJ2-7; D is uncertain. Germline V CDR1 and CDR2: SGHRS, YFSETQ. V was cut by 0 bases and J by 2 bases, with 3 bases left in between. This CDR3 spans 12 amino acids. In DNA, the CDR3 is TGCGCCAGCAGCTTGGAGGCCTACGAGCAGTACTTC. Residues: CASSLEAYEQYF.

This chain joins TRBV25-1 and TRBJ2-7; 8 positions agree with TRBD2. Germline V gives CDR1 MGHDK, CDR2 SYGVNS. V gave up 11 bases and J gave up 0 bases; unmatched junction bases: 6. The length of the CDR3 is 13 residues. The CDR3: CASGGYLSYEQYF. The CDR3 DNA sequence: TGTGCCTCGGGGGGGTACCTCTCCTACGAGCAGTACTTC.

The chain combines TRBV28 with TRBJ2-7; D possibly corresponds to TRBD2 (6 bases). Germline-derived CDR1 and CDR2 are MDHEN and SYDVKM. The CDR3 covers 13 residues. V was cut by 6 bases and J by 3 bases, with 12 bases left in between. The CDR3 is CASRFSSGYEQYF. CDR3 in DNA: TGTGCCAGCAGATTCAGTAGCGGCTACGAGCAGTACTTC.

The genes are TRBV29-1 and TRBJ2-7, with D perhaps matching TRBD1 (6 bases). The germline V gene has CDR1 SQVTM and CDR2 ANQGSEA. The V gene lost 6 bases and the J gene lost 4 bases, with 13 bases spanning the gap. The CDR3 is 12 residues long. CDR3: CSVMLRGYEQYF. CDR3 bases: TGCAGCGTGATGCTAAGGGGGTACGAGCAGTACTTC.

The rearrangement joins TRBV20-1 to TRBJ2-7, with a tentative D call TRBD1 (5 bases). This CDR3 contains 11 residues. Looked up from germline, CDR1 is DFQATT and CDR2 is SNEGSKA (reference sequence). With 7 bases removed from V and 6 bases from J, the gap between germline ends came to 13 bases. CDR3 bases: TGCAGTGGCTATCAGGGCTTCGAGCAGTACTTC. Translated: CSGYQGFEQYF.

This rearrangement joins TRBV30 to TRBJ2-5; D is unresolved. This CDR3 is built from 11 residues. The V gene's germline CDR1 is GTSNPN and CDR2 SVGIG (reference sequence). V lost 2 bases and J lost 5, with 6 bases in between. The CDR3 region is CAWSMRETQYF. Written as DNA, the CDR3 is TGTGCCTGGAGTATGAGGGAGACCCAGTACTTC.

This clone has only one observation. The rearrangement uses TRBV4-2 and TRBJ2-7; tentative D call: TRBD1 (5 bases). Germline CDR1 reads LGHNA; CDR2 reads YNFKEQ. The V end lost 1 base, the J end lost 3 bases, and 13 bases lay between the germline ends. The CDR3 has 15 amino acids. The CDR3 spells CASSQVSGSSYEQYF. CDR3 in DNA: TGTGCCAGCAGCCAAGTGTCAGGGTCTAGCTACGAGCAGTACTTC.

In its sample, this clone was seen a few times. The J gene is TRBJ2-4, the V gene TRBV7-9; the match to TRBD2 covers 7 bases. This CDR3 comprises 13 residues. The J segment lost 6 bases and the V segment lost 7 bases, leaving 6 bases of the junction unmatched. Germline CDR1 SEHNR, CDR2 FQNEAQ (reference sequence). CDR3 sequence: CASTPGGGNIQYF. The CDR3 DNA follows: TGTGCCAGCACCCCTGGCGGGGGAAACATTCAGTACTTC.

V gene TRBV29-1 combines with J gene TRBJ1-2, with 9 bases lining up with TRBD1. The junction had 4 bases not matched to a gene; V was cut back by 4 bases and J by 4 bases. The germline V gene encodes CDR1 SQVTM and CDR2 ANQGSEA. The CDR3 contains 13 residues. The CDR3 region has the DNA TGCAGCGTTGGGACAGGGGCCCGCTATGGCTACACCTTC. Translated, it gives CSVGTGARYGYTF.